A selection of T cell receptor beta chains follows, all from one sample in a study of cytomegalovirus exposure and HLA in healthy donors. Using immunoSEQ multiplex PCR, the repertoire was profiled, and TCRdb retains in-frame clones only, with some absent. The sample table includes some 80,000 clones. Sample: PBMCs. Source of these receptors: a man aged 50 or older in good health and CMV-seropositive. Both conserved end residues are trimmed from each CDR3.

V gene	J gene	CDR3 protein
TRBV9	TRBJ1-4	ASSLRGRNEKLF
TRBV28	TRBJ1-1	ASSPRTGVLYTEAF
TRBV2	TRBJ1-2	ASRASSGLGYGYT
TRBV7-2	TRBJ2-2	ASSSRGANTGELF
TRBV11-2	TRBJ1-6	ASSSGQGSYNSPLH
TRBV6-1	TRBJ2-3	ASLGLRDTQY
TRBV13	TRBJ1-1	ASSLGIAMNTEAF
TRBV28	TRBJ1-5	CTRDFSNQPQH
TRBV2	TRBJ1-3	ASNFDNLSGNTIY
TRBV5-6	TRBJ2-5	ASSFSTGAPETQY
TRBV18	TRBJ2-7	ASSPRDIGAYEQY
TRBV14	TRBJ2-5	ASSPRTGQETQY
TRBV6-1	TRBJ1-2	ASSGSSGGRSYGYT
TRBV18	TRBJ1-3	ASSPYRDDSGNTIY
TRBV6-5	TRBJ2-1	ASSSSFSTPYNEQF
TRBV7-2	TRBJ1-1	ASTRVGGGNTEAF
TRBV9	TRBJ2-1	ASSANRDRAWDEQF
TRBV7-9	TRBJ1-2	ASSLAVSYGYT
TRBV9	TRBJ2-3	ASSHRDRGPTDTQY
TRBV2	TRBJ2-5	ASRLNGGQETQY
TRBV5-4	TRBJ1-2	ASSLASGRGHYGYT
TRBV18	TRBJ1-3	ASSPPSRYRASGNTIY
TRBV7-8	TRBJ1-1	ASSLVRDTEAF